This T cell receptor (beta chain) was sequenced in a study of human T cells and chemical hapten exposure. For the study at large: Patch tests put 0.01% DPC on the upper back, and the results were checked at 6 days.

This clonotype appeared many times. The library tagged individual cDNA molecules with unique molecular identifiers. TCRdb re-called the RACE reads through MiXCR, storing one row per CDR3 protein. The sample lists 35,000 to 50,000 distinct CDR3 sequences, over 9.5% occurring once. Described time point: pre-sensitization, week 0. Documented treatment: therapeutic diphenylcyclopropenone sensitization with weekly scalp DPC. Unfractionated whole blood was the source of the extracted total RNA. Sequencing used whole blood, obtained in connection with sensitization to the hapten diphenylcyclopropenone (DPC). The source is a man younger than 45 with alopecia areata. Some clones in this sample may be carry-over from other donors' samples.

CDR3: CASSTRQGSREKLFF. CDR3 in DNA: TGTGCCAGCAGCACAAGACAGGGAAGTCGGGAAAAACTGTTTTTT. The chain uses TRBV9 and TRBJ1-4, with TRBD1 identical over 7 bases. Germline CDR1 and CDR2: SGDLS and YYNGEE. The ends lost 4 bases at V and 8 bases at J; junction bases unmatched: 11. The CDR3 has 15 residues.